The source of this TCR beta chain is a study of T cells after yellow fever vaccination. Trimming took 3 bases from V and 5 from J; bases not matched to a gene: 7. The CDR3 loop spans 15 amino acids. Germline V gives CDR1 KGHSH, CDR2 LQKENI. The study's findings and limits: Most clones from primary vaccination resurfaced after the booster (nearly 97% CD4, around 89% CD8). Within FACS-sorted repertoires, abundant clonotypes contaminating from the bulk population could be present.

TCRdb reanalysed the 5' RACE reads using MiXCR and keeps one entry per CDR3 protein. The sample records 320,000 or so distinct CDR3 sequences, around 8.1% being singletons. Comments on this clonotype: Its antigen is currently unknown.

The material was PBMCs, obtained about 49 days after the first yellow fever vaccination. The chain joins TRBV18 to TRBJ1-1; 9 bases match TRBD1. This clonotype was obtained from a man between 18 and 35 years old who received the YFV17D yellow fever vaccine. CDR3 DNA: TGTGCCAGCTCACCCATGGGACAGGGACGGACTGAAGCTTTCTTT. It codes for CASSPMGQGRTEAFF.